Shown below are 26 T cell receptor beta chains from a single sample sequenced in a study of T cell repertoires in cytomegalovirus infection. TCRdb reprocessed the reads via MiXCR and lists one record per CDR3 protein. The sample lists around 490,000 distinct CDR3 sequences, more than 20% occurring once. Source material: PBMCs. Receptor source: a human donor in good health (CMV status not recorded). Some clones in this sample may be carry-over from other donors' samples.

The CDR3 loop reads CSVDWGIGDYGYTF. CDR3 nucleotide sequence: TGCAGCGTTGACTGGGGGATAGGGGACTATGGCTACACCTTC. J is TRBJ1-2 and V is TRBV29-1; a possible D gene is TRBD1 (5 bases). The CDR3 runs to 14 residues. V lost 3 bases, J lost 3 bases, and 14 bases lay in between. Germline CDR1 reads SQVTM; CDR2 reads ANQGSEA.

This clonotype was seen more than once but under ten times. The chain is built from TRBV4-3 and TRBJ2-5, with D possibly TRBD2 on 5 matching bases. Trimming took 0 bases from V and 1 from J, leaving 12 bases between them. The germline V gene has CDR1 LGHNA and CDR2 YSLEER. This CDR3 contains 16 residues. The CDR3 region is CASSQDLQSGQETQYF. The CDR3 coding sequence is TGCGCCAGCAGCCAAGATTTACAAAGCGGCCAAGAGACCCAGTACTTC.

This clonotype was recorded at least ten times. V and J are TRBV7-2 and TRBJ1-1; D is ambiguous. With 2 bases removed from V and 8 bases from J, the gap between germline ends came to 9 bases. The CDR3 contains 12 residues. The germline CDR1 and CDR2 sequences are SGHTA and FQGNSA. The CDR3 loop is CASSLTSIEAFF. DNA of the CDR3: TGTGCCAGCAGCTTAACGTCAATAGAAGCTTTCTTT.

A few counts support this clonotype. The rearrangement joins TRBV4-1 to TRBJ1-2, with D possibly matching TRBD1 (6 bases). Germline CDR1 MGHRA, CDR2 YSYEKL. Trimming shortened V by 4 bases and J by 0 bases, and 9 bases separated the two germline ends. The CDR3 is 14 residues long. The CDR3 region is CASSPTGTNYGYTF. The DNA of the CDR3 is TGCGCCAGCAGCCCCACAGGGACTAACTATGGCTACACCTTC.

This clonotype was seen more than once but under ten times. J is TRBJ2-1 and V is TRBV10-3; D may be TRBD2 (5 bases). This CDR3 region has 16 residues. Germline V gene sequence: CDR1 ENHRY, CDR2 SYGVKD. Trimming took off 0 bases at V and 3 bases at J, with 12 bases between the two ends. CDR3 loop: CAISESGGGYYNEQFF. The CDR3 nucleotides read TGTGCCATCAGTGAGTCTGGCGGAGGATACTACAATGAGCAGTTCTTC.

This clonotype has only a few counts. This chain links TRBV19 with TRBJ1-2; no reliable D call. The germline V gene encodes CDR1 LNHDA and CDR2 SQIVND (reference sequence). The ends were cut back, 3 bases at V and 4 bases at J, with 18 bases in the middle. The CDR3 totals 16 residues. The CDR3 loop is CASSIPALEAAYGYTF. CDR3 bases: TGTGCCAGTAGTATCCCGGCTCTGGAGGCTGCCTATGGCTACACCTTC.

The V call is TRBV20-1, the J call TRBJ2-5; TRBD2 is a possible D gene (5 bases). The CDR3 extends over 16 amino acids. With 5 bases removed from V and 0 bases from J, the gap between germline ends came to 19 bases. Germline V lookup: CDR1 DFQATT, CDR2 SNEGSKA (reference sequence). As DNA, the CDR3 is TGCAGTGCTTACGGACTTCTTCCAATGTACCAAGAGACCCAGTACTTC. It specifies CSAYGLLPMYQETQYF.

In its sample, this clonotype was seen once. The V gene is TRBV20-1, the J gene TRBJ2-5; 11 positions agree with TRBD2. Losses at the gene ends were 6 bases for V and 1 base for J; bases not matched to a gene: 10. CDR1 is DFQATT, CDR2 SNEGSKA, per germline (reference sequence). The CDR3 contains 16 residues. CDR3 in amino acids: CSAIGLAGHPQETQYF. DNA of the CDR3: TGCAGTGCCATTGGACTAGCGGGCCATCCCCAAGAGACCCAGTACTTC.

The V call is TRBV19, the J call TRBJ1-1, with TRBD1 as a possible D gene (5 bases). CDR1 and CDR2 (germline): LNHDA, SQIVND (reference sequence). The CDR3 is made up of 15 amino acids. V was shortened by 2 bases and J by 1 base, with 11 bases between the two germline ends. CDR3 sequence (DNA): TGTGCCAGTAGTATAACCGGGACGGCGAACACTGAAGCTTTCTTT. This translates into CASSITGTANTEAFF.

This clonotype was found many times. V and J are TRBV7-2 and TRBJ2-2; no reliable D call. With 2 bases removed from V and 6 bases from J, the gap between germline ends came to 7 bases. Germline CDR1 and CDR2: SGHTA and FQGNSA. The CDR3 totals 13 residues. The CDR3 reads CASSLRVAGELFF. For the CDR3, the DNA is TGTGCCAGCAGCTTACGGGTCGCCGGGGAGCTGTTTTTT.

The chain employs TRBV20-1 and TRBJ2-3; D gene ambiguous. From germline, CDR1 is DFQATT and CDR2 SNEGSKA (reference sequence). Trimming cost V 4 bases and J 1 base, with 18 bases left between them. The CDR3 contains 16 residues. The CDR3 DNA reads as TGCAGTGCTACGAGCTTAGTAGTTCGGGGCACAGATACGCAGTATTTT. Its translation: CSATSLVVRGTDTQYF.

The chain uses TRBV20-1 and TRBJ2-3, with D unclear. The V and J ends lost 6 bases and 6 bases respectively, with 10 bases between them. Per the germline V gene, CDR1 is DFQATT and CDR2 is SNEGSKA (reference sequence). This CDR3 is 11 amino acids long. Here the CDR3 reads CSAGPLDTQYF. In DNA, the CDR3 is TGCAGTGCCGGGCCGCTTGATACGCAGTATTTT.

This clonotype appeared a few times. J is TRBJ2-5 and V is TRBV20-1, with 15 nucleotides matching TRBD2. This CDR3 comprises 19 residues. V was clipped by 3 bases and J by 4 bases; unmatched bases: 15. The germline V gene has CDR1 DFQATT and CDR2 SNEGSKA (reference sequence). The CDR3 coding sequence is TGCAGTGCTAGGGAACCCGGGACTAGCGGGAGGTCACCCCCAGAGACCCAGTACTTC. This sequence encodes CSAREPGTSGRSPPETQYF.

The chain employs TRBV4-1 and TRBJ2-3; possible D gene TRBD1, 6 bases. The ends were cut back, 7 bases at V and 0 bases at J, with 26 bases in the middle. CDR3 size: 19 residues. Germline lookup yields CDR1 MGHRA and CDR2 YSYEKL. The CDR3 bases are TGCGCCAGCAAGCCCAGGGGCGGACTCACGCGAGAAAGCACAGATACGCAGTATTTT. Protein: CASKPRGGLTRESTDTQYF.

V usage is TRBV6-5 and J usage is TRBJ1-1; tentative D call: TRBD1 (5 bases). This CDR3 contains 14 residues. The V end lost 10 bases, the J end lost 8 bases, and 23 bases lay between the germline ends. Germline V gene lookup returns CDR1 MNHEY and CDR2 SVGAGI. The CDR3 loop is CATEHGDGRPEAFF. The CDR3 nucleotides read TGTGCCACCGAACACGGGGACGGCCGGCCAGAAGCTTTCTTT.

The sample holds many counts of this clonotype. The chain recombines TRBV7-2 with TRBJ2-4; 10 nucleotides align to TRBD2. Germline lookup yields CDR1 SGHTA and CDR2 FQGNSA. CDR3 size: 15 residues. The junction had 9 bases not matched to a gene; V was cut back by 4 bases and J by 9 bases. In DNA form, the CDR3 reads TGTGCCAGCAGCTCCCCAGGACTAGCGGATGGCATTCAGTACTTC. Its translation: CASSSPGLADGIQYF.

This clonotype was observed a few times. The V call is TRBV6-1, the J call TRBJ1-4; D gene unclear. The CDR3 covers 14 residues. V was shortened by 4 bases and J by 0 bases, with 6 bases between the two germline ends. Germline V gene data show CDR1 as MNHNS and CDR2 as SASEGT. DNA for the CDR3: TGTGCCAGCAGTGCCACTACAACTAATGAAAAACTGTTTTTT. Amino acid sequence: CASSATTTNEKLFF.

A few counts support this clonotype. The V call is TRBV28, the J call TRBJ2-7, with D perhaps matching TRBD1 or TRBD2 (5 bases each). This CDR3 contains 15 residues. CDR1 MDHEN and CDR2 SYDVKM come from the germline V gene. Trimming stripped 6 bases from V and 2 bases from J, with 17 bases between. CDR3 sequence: CASRGPGTSAYEQYF. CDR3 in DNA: TGTGCCAGCAGAGGACCCGGGACCTCGGCCTACGAGCAGTACTTC.

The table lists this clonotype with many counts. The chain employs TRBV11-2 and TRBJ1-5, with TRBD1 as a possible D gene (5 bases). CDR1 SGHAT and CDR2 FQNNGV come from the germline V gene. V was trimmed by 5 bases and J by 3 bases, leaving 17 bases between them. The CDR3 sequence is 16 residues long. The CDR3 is CASSKAAGTHNQPQHF. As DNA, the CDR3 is TGTGCCAGCAGCAAGGCCGCCGGGACTCACAATCAGCCCCAGCATTTT.

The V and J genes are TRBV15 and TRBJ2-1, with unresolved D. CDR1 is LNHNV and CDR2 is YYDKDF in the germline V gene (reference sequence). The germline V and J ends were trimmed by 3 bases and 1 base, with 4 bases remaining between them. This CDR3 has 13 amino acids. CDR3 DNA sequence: TGTGCCACCAGCAGGGGGTCCTACAATGAGCAGTTCTTC. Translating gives CATSRGSYNEQFF.

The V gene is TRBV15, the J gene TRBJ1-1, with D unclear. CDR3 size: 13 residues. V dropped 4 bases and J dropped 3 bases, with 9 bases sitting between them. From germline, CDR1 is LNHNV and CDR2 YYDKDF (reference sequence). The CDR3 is CATSTTRDTEAFF. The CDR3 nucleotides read TGTGCCACCAGCACAACCCGGGACACTGAAGCTTTCTTT.

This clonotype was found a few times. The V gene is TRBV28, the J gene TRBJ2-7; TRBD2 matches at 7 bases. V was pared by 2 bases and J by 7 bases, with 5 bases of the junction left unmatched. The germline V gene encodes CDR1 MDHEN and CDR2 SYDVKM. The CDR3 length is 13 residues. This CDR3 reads CASSLAGVYEQYF. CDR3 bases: TGTGCCAGCAGTTTAGCGGGAGTATATGAGCAGTACTTC.

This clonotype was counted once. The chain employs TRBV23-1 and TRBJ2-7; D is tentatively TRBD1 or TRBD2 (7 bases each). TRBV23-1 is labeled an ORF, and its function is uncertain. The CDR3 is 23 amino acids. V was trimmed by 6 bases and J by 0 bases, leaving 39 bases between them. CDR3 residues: CASSPMWGSLRQGGSRPSYEQYV. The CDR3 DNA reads TGCGCCAGCAGCCCGATGTGGGGGTCGTTGCGACAGGGAGGGTCCCGACCCTCCTACGAGCAGTACGTC.

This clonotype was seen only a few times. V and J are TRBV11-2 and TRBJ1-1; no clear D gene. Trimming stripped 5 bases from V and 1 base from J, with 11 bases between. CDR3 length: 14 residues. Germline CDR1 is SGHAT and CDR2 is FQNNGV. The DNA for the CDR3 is TGTGCCAGCAGCGAGATCACGCGGAACACTGAAGCTTTCTTT. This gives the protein CASSEITRNTEAFF.

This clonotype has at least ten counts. CDR3: CASSLTQGQNEQFF. CDR3 sequence (DNA): TGTGCCAGCAGCTTAACACAGGGCCAGAATGAGCAGTTCTTC. V is TRBV7-2 and J is TRBJ2-1, with D perhaps matching TRBD1 (6 bases). This CDR3 is built from 14 residues. Germline CDR1 SGHTA, CDR2 FQGNSA. Trimming left V 2 bases short and J 7 bases short, with 12 bases between.

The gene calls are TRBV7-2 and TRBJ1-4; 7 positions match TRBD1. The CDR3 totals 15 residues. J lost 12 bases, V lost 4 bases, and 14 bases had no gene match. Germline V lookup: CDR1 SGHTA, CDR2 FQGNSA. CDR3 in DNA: TGTGCCAGCAGCTACCGACAGGGCCCCTTCGACGAACTGTTTTTT. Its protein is CASSYRQGPFDELFF.